This T cell receptor beta chain is from a study of cytomegalovirus exposure and HLA in healthy donors. Overall study context: About 79 million unique TCRs from HLA-typed donors were held in an early data release.

The PCR contained 60 Vbeta and 13 Jbeta primers. Measured with immunoSEQ multiplex PCR; TCRdb has only the in-frame clones, and not every one. This sample has 300,000 or so clones, with 84% found just once. The germline V gene has CDR1 KGHSH and CDR2 LQKENI. Trimming left V 3 bases short and J 9 bases short, with 18 bases between. The CDR3 contains 15 residues. The rearrangement links TRBV18 to TRBJ1-5, with D maybe TRBD1 (5 bases). The source material was PBMCs. This clonotype was sampled from a woman aged 40-49 years in good health and CMV-seropositive. CDR3 DNA sequence: TGTGCCAGCTCACCGACGATCGACCCGGGGGTGCCCCAGCATTTT. Encoded protein: CASSPTIDPGVPQHF.